The 27 T cell receptor beta chains below all came from one sample that was sequenced in a study of cytomegalovirus exposure and HLA in healthy donors. The PCR used 60 Vbeta and 13 Jbeta primers. Profiled with immunoSEQ multiplex PCR; TCRdb holds only in-frame clones, not every one. The sample contains around 90,000 clones, approximately 80% of which appear only once. The source material was PBMCs. These receptors all come from a male donor in good health and CMV-seropositive.

With respect to this clone: Within the sample, other DNA sequences also encode this same CDR3. The CDR3 reads CASSLATSGGNNEQFF. Written as DNA, the CDR3 is TGCGCCAGCAGCTTGGCAACTAGCGGGGGAAACAATGAGCAGTTCTTC. The chain uses TRBV5-1 and TRBJ2-1; 11 bases are shared with TRBD2. The junction had 4 bases not matched to a gene; V was cut back by 0 bases and J by 5 bases. Looked up from germline, CDR1 is SGHRS and CDR2 is YFSETQ. The CDR3 is made up of 16 amino acids.

The CDR3 DNA sequence: TGTGCCTGGAGTGATCAGGGCTATGGCTACACCTTC. It codes for CAWSDQGYGYTF. The chain uses TRBV30 and TRBJ1-2, with D possibly TRBD1 on 5 matching bases. Trimming removed 1 base from V and 4 bases from J, with 7 bases in between. CDR1 GTSNPN and CDR2 SVGIG come from the germline V gene (reference sequence). This CDR3 comprises 12 residues.

The chain employs TRBV5-1 and TRBJ2-7; 8 positions agree with TRBD2. V was pared by 8 bases and J by 5 bases, with 15 bases of the junction left unmatched. This CDR3 comprises 15 residues. Germline CDR1 SGHRS, CDR2 YFSETQ. The CDR3 sequence: CASLSRVAGSDEQYF. CDR3 DNA: TGCGCCAGTCTGTCTAGAGTAGCGGGGAGTGACGAGCAGTACTTC.

The V call is TRBV6-5, the J call TRBJ2-7; the match to TRBD1 covers 9 bases. The germline V gene has CDR1 MNHEY and CDR2 SVGAGI. V lost 5 bases and J lost 2; bases outside the gene matches: 7. The CDR3 is made up of 15 amino acids. Written as DNA, the CDR3 is TGTGCCAGCAGTCGGGGACAGGGTCTCACCTACGAGCAGTACTTC. It specifies CASSRGQGLTYEQYF.

The rearrangement links TRBV19 to TRBJ1-1; 9 positions match TRBD1. Unmatched junction bases numbered 11, after V lost 7 bases and J lost 11 bases. CDR1 and CDR2 from the germline V gene are LNHDA and SQIVND (reference sequence). The CDR3 sequence is 13 residues long. CDR3 residues: CASTETGGGEAFF. CDR3 DNA sequence: TGTGCCAGTACCGAAACAGGGGGCGGAGAGGCTTTCTTT.

The chain joins TRBV4-1 to TRBJ2-7, with 11 nucleotides matching TRBD2. Germline V lookup: CDR1 MGHRA, CDR2 YSYEKL. This CDR3 has 14 amino acids. V was pared by 5 bases and J by 4 bases, with 4 bases of the junction left unmatched. The CDR3 protein is CASSSGTSGYEQYF. The CDR3 nucleotides are TGCGCCAGCAGCTCCGGGACTAGCGGATACGAGCAGTACTTC.

This chain connects TRBV25-1 to TRBJ1-6; 7 bases are shared with TRBD1. The CDR3 has 14 amino acids. V gave up 6 bases and J gave up 5 bases; unmatched junction bases: 4. Germline V gene lookup returns CDR1 MGHDK and CDR2 SYGVNS. The CDR3 nucleotides are TGTGCCAGCAGGAGGGGGACAGATAATTCACCCCTCCACTTT. Encoded protein: CASRRGTDNSPLHF.

This clone was found a few times. This rearrangement joins TRBV10-1 to TRBJ1-1; 8 bases map to TRBD1. CDR1 and CDR2 from the germline V gene are WNHNN and SYGVQD (reference sequence). J gave up 8 bases and V 0 bases, and 5 bases lay outside the gene matches. The CDR3 has 14 residues. The CDR3 loop is CASSESYRGTEAFF. The CDR3 nucleotides read TGCGCCAGCAGTGAGTCGTACAGGGGGACCGAAGCTTTCTTT.

The table lists this clone with a count of one. The chain combines TRBV5-4 with TRBJ1-5; weak D call: TRBD1 (6 bases). V was cut by 4 bases and J by 0 bases, with 11 bases left in between. The germline CDR1 and CDR2 sequences are SGHNT and YYREEE (reference sequence). This CDR3 has 15 amino acids. CDR3 sequence: CASSLDRDSNQPQHF. The CDR3 nucleotides read TGTGCCAGCAGCCTGGACAGAGATAGCAATCAGCCCCAGCATTTT.

The gene calls are TRBV30 and TRBJ1-2; 7 positions agree with TRBD1. The CDR3 is 15 residues long. The germline gives CDR1 GTSNPN, CDR2 SVGIG (reference sequence). J was trimmed by 2 bases and V by 2 bases; bases with no gene match: 8. The CDR3 protein is CAWSTRGGWNYGYTF. In DNA form, the CDR3 reads TGTGCCTGGAGTACCCGAGGGGGCTGGAACTATGGCTACACCTTC.

V is TRBV2 and J is TRBJ1-3; D remains ambiguous. V was cut by 9 bases and J by 0 bases, with 6 bases left in between. The CDR3 length is 12 residues. Germline V gene sequence: CDR1 SNHLY, CDR2 FYNNEI. CDR3 amino acids: CASHYSGNTIYF. CDR3 in DNA: TGTGCCAGTCACTACTCTGGAAACACCATATATTTT.

The chain links TRBV5-1 to TRBJ2-1; 11 positions match TRBD2. The CDR3 sequence is 15 residues long. Germline CDR1 reads SGHRS; CDR2 reads YFSETQ. Trimming took 4 bases from V and 4 from J; bases not matched to a gene: 4. The CDR3 is CASSEGLAEYNEQFF. CDR3 DNA: TGCGCCAGCAGCGAGGGACTAGCGGAATACAATGAGCAGTTCTTC. Using reference TRBV5-1 and TRBJ2-1 for the parts outside the CDR3, the full variable domain is KAGVTQTPRYLIKTRGQQVTLSCSPISGHRSVSWYQQTPGQGLQFLFEYFSETQRNKGNFPGRFSGRQFSNSRSEMNVSTLELGDSALYLCASSEGLAEYNEQFFGPGTRLTVL.

V is TRBV7-2 and J is TRBJ1-1; D possibly corresponds to TRBD1 (5 bases). Per the germline V gene, CDR1 is SGHTA and CDR2 is FQGNSA. The CDR3 runs to 15 residues. Trimming removed 4 bases from V and 5 bases from J, with 17 bases in between. CDR3 in amino acids: CASSSPVVGGTEAFF. Here the CDR3 DNA reads TGTGCCAGCAGCTCGCCGGTTGTGGGGGGAACTGAAGCTTTCTTT.

V is TRBV5-6 and J is TRBJ1-6; 7 bases map to TRBD1. Germline V gives CDR1 SGHDT, CDR2 YYEEEE. The CDR3 loop spans 16 amino acids. V dropped 5 bases and J dropped 10; count of bases not matched to a gene: 15. CDR3 sequence: CASSYGVQGGNSPLHF. The CDR3 DNA sequence: TGTGCCAGCAGTTACGGGGTGCAGGGGGGCAACTCACCCCTCCACTTT.

The chain carries TRBV6-5 and TRBJ2-7; D remains ambiguous. The length of the CDR3 is 11 residues. Germline V gene lookup returns CDR1 MNHEY and CDR2 SVGAGI. The V end was cut by 2 bases, the J end by 11 bases, with 10 bases between. CDR3 sequence (DNA): TGTGCCAGCAGTTACCGGTGGCTAGAGTACTTC. Amino acids: CASSYRWLEYF.

V is TRBV30 and J is TRBJ2-1; D gene ambiguous. This CDR3 spans 17 amino acids. Trimming removed 1 base at V and 0 bases at J, with 16 bases between. In germline, CDR1 is GTSNPN, CDR2 SVGIG (reference sequence). The CDR3 sequence is CAWSASLLDPSYNEQFF. DNA for the CDR3: TGTGCCTGGAGTGCCTCCCTTCTAGACCCCTCCTACAATGAGCAGTTCTTC.

This rearrangement joins TRBV6-1 to TRBJ2-3; 8 bases match TRBD1. With 5 bases clipped from V and 4 bases from J, the junction kept 5 bases outside the gene matches. The CDR3 consists of 14 residues. Germline values: CDR1 MNHNS, CDR2 SASEGT. This CDR3 is CASSWDRSADTQYF. The CDR3 DNA is TGTGCCAGCAGTTGGGACAGGAGTGCAGATACGCAGTATTTT.

The gene calls are TRBV7-8 and TRBJ2-3; tentatively, D is TRBD2 (6 bases). V gave up 2 bases and J gave up 2 bases, with 14 bases separating them. Germline CDR1 and CDR2: SGHVS and FQNEAQ. The CDR3 is 16 amino acids. The CDR3 here is CASSLRVSGITDTQYF. The CDR3 DNA sequence: TGTGCCAGCAGCTTACGCGTTAGCGGTATCACAGATACGCAGTATTTT.

This clone has only a few counts. This chain uses TRBV18 with TRBJ1-2; D remains ambiguous. This CDR3 has 14 amino acids. Germline V gives CDR1 KGHSH, CDR2 LQKENI. The V and J ends lost 6 bases and 6 bases respectively, with 17 bases between them. The DNA for the CDR3 is TGTGCCAGCTCCCTTACCGCCGCCGGGGATGGCTACACCTTC. Amino acids: CASSLTAAGDGYTF.

This chain joins TRBV6-5 and TRBJ2-7; TRBD1 matches 7 bases. Germline V gives CDR1 MNHEY, CDR2 SVGAGI. The CDR3 sequence is 12 residues long. Trimming removed 9 bases from V and 2 bases from J; junction bases left unmatched: 4. CDR3: CASTGQTYEQYF. CDR3 nucleotides: TGTGCCAGTACGGGACAGACCTACGAGCAGTACTTC.

This rearrangement joins TRBV11-3 to TRBJ2-3, with D perhaps TRBD1 (6 bases). V was shortened by 3 bases and J by 0 bases, with 16 bases between the two germline ends. Germline CDR1 and CDR2: SGHNT and YENEEA. The CDR3 contains 17 residues. The CDR3 loop is CASSFGQTADSTDTQYF. The CDR3 DNA reads as TGTGCCAGCAGCTTTGGACAGACGGCCGATAGCACAGATACGCAGTATTTT.

J is TRBJ1-5 and V is TRBV6-6; 7 bases map to TRBD1. V shed 5 bases and J 4 bases; nucleotides not matched to a gene: 5. Germline assignment: CDR1 MNHNY and CDR2 SVGAGI (reference sequence). This CDR3 comprises 14 residues. In DNA, the CDR3 is TGTGCCAGCAGTAAGGGACAGACTAATCAGCCCCAGCATTTT. Protein: CASSKGQTNQPQHF.

This clone turned up a few times. The rearrangement links TRBV6-5 to TRBJ1-3; TRBD1 aligns across 7 bases. This CDR3 has 15 amino acids. Germline CDR1 MNHEY, CDR2 SVGAGI. V was pared by 7 bases and J by 0 bases, with 6 bases of the junction left unmatched. The CDR3: CASTDSGGSGNTIYF. The CDR3 DNA sequence: TGTGCCAGCACGGACTCAGGGGGCTCTGGAAACACCATATATTTT.

The gene calls are TRBV7-9 and TRBJ2-5; 8 bases map to TRBD1. The CDR3 is 15 amino acids. The V and J ends lost 5 bases and 1 base, in that order; junction bases with no gene match: 6. Germline CDR1 and CDR2: SEHNR and FQNEAQ (reference sequence). In nucleotides, the CDR3 is TGTGCCAGCAGCGACAGGGGCGCCGCCCAAGAGACCCAGTACTTC. Protein product: CASSDRGAAQETQYF.

In its sample, this clone was seen a few times. The J gene is TRBJ1-3, the V gene TRBV6-6; 7 bases line up with TRBD1. Germline lookup yields CDR1 MNHNY and CDR2 SVGAGI (reference sequence). Unmatched junction bases numbered 6, after V lost 2 bases and J lost 2 bases. CDR3 length: 16 amino acids. CDR3: CASSYQTGAAGNTIYF. DNA for the CDR3: TGTGCCAGCAGTTACCAAACAGGGGCAGCTGGAAACACCATATATTTT.

This clone was seen once. The chain links TRBV4-1 to TRBJ1-3; D ambiguous. CDR3 length equals 16 residues. Per germline, CDR1 MGHRA and CDR2 YSYEKL. Trimming removed 0 bases at V and 0 bases at J, with 9 bases between. For the CDR3, the DNA is TGCGCCAGCAGCCAAGAGAGGCGGTTCTCTGGAAACACCATATATTTT. Translating it yields CASSQERRFSGNTIYF.

The rearrangement links TRBV19 to TRBJ1-1; 9 nucleotides agree with TRBD1. Germline CDR1 and CDR2: LNHDA and SQIVND (reference sequence). The CDR3 sequence is 14 residues long. With 5 bases clipped from V and 5 bases from J, the junction kept 6 bases outside the gene matches. This chain's CDR3 is CASSSYRGRTEAFF. CDR3 bases: TGTGCCAGTAGTTCGTACAGGGGGCGGACTGAAGCTTTCTTT. Using reference TRBV19 and TRBJ1-1 for the parts outside the CDR3, the full variable domain is DGGITQSPKYLFRKEGQNVTLSCEQNLNHDAMYWYRQDPGQGLRLIYYSQIVNDFQKGDIAEGYSVSREKKESFPLTVTSAQKNPTAFYLCASSSYRGRTEAFFGQGTRLTVV.